A selection of T cell receptor beta chains follows, all from one sample in a study of T-cell memory formation after mild COVID-19. A single record per CDR3 protein comes from TCRdb applying MiXCR to the 5' RACE reads. The data hold roughly 170,000 distinct CDR3 sequences, with approximately 17% observed a single time. The sequenced sample consisted of PBMCs or a T cell subset sorted from them (not recorded which). These receptors came from a man younger than 35 who had mild COVID-19 (a few samples of this study predate the infection). Cell type and time point are not known. Each CDR3 is given with its conserved first and last residue. The D gene is left open where the match is weak. The size of a clone is reported for some rows only, either as once, few or many, or as a class for expanded clones.

D	V	J	size	CDR3	DNA
NA	TRBV12-3/TRBV12-4	TRBJ2-3	NA	CASSLGNTDTQYF	TGTGCCAGCAGTTTGGGTAACACAGATACGCAGTATTTT
NA	TRBV5-1	TRBJ2-3	many	CASSQPEGDTQYF	TGCGCCAGCAGCCAACCAGAAGGGGATACGCAGTATTTT
NA	TRBV27	TRBJ1-5	NA	CASSLRPGNQPQHF	TGTGCCAGCAGCTTGCGTCCAGGCAATCAGCCCCAGCATTTT
TRBD1	TRBV5-1	TRBJ1-1	few	CASSPTGEWTEAFF	TGCGCCAGCAGCCCGACAGGGGAGTGGACTGAAGCTTTCTTT
NA	TRBV4-1	TRBJ2-2	NA	CASSHMYTGELFF	TGCGCCAGCAGCCACATGTACACCGGGGAGCTGTTTTTT
NA	TRBV6-2/TRBV6-3	TRBJ2-2	few	CASSAGQNTGELFF	TGTGCCAGCAGCGCGGGGCAAAACACCGGGGAGCTGTTTTTT
NA	TRBV28	TRBJ2-1	few	CASRSSRYNEQFF	TGTGCCAGCAGATCTAGTAGATACAATGAGCAGTTCTTC
NA	TRBV20-1	TRBJ1-1	NA	CSAREDPYTEAFF	TGCAGTGCTAGAGAAGACCCGTACACTGAAGCTTTCTTT
NA	TRBV11-2	TRBJ2-7	few	CASSLDFGQGSYEQYF	TGTGCCAGCAGCTTAGATTTTGGCCAGGGATCCTACGAGCAGTACTTC
TRBD1	TRBV5-1	TRBJ1-2	few	CASSGTGNTNYGYTF	TGCGCCAGCTCCGGGACAGGGAATACTAACTATGGCTACACCTTC
NA	TRBV11-3	TRBJ2-5	NA	CASSSLDSKETQYF	TGTGCCAGCAGCTCCCTGGACAGCAAAGAGACCCAGTACTTC